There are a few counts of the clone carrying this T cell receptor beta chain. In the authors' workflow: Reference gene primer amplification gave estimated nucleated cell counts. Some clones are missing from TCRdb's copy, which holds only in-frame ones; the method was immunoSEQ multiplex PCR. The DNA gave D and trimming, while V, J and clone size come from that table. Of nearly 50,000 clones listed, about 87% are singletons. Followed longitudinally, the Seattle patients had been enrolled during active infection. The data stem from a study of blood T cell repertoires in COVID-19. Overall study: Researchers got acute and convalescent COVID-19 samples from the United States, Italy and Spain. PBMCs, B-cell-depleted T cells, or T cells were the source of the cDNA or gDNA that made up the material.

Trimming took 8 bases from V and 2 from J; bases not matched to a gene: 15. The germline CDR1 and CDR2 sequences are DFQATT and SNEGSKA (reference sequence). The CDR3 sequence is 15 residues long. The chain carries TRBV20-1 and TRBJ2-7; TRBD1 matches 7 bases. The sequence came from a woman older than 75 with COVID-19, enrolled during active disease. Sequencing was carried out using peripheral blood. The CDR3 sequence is CSSSGVRDSPYEQYF. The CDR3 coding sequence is TGCAGTTCCAGTGGCGTTCGGGACAGCCCCTACGAGCAGTACTTC.